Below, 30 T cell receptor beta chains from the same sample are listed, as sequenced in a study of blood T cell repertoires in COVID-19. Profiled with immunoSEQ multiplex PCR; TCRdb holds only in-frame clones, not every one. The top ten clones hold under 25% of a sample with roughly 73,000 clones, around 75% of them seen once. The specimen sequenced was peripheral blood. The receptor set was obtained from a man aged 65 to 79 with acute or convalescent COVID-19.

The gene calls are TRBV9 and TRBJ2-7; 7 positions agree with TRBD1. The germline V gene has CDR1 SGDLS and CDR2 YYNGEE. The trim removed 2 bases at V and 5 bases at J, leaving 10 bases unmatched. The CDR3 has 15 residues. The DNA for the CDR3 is TGTGCCAGCAGCGTCTCGACAGGGACCGACCACGAGCAGTACTTC. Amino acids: CASSVSTGTDHEQYF.

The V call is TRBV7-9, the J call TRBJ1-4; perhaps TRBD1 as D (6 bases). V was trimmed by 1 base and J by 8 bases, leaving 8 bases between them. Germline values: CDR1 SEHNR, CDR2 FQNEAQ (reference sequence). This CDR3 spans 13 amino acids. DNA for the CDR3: TGTGCCAGCAGCTTAGGGCAGGGGGAAAAACTGTTTTTT. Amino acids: CASSLGQGEKLFF.

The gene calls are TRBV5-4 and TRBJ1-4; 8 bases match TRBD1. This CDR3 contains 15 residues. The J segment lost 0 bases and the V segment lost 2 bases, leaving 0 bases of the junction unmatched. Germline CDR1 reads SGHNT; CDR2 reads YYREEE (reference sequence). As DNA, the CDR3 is TGTGCCAGCAGCTTACAGGGGGCAACTAATGAAAAACTGTTTTTT. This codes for CASSLQGATNEKLFF.

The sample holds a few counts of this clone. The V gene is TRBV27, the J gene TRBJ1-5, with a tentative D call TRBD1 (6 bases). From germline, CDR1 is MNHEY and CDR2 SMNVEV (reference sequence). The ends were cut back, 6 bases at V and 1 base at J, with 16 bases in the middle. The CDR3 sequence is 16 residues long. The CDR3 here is CASSTMGTTSNQPQHF. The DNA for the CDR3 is TGTGCCAGCAGCACCATGGGGACAACAAGCAATCAGCCCCAGCATTTT.

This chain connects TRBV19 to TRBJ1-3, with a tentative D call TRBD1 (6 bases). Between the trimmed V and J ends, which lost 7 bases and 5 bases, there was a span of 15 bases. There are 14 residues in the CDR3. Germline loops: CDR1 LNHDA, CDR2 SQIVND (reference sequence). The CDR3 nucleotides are TGTGCCAGTACCCCGTCAACAGGGAGAAACACCATATATTTT. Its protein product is CASTPSTGRNTIYF. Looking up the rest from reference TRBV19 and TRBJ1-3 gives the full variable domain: DGGITQSPKYLFRKEGQNVTLSCEQNLNHDAMYWYRQDPGQGLRLIYYSQIVNDFQKGDIAEGYSVSREKKESFPLTVTSAQKNPTAFYLCASTPSTGRNTIYFGEGSWLTVV.

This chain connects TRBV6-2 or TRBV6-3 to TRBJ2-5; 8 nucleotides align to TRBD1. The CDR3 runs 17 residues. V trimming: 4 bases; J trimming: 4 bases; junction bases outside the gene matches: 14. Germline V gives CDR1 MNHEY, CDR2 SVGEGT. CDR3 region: CASSFSKDRVNRETQYF. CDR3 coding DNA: TGTGCCAGCAGTTTTTCGAAGGACAGGGTGAATAGAGAGACCCAGTACTTC.

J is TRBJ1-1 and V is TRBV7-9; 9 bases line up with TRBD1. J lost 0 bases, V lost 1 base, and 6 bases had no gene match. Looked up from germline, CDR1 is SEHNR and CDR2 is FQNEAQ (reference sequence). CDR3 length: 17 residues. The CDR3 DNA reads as TGTGCCAGCAGCTTAGTAGGGGGACAGGGTCTGAACACTGAAGCTTTCTTT. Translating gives CASSLVGGQGLNTEAFF.

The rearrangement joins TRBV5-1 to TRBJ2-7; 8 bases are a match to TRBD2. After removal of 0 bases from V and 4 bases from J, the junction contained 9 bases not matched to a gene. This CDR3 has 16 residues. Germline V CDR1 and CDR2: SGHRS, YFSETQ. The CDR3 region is CASSLAASGPFYEQYF. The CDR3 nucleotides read TGCGCCAGCAGCTTGGCGGCTAGCGGGCCGTTTTACGAGCAGTACTTC.

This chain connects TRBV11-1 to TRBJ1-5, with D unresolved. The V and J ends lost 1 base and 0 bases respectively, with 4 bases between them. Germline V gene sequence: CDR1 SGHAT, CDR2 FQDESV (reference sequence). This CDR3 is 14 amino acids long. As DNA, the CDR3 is TGTGCCAGCAGCTTAGACGGTAGCAATCAGCCCCAGCATTTT. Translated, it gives CASSLDGSNQPQHF.

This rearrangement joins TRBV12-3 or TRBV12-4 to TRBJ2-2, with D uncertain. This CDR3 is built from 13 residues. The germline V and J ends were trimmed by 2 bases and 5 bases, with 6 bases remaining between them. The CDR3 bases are TGTGCCAGCAGTTTATTGTCTACCGGGGAGCTGTTTTTT. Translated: CASSLLSTGELFF.

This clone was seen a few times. The CDR3 region is CASSAAGQGAYNEQFF. The DNA for the CDR3 is TGTGCCAGCAGTGCGGCGGGACAGGGGGCATACAATGAGCAGTTCTTC. This chain links TRBV2 with TRBJ2-1; TRBD1 aligns across 12 bases. The CDR3 spans 16 residues. Germline V lookup: CDR1 SNHLY, CDR2 FYNNEI. The ends lost 4 bases at V and 4 bases at J; junction bases unmatched: 5.

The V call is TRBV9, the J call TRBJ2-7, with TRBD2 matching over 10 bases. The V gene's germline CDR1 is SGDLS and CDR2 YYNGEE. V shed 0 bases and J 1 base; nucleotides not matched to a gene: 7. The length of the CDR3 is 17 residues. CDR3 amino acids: CASSVGPPGLASYEQYF. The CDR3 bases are TGTGCCAGCAGCGTAGGACCGCCGGGACTAGCGTCCTACGAGCAGTACTTC.

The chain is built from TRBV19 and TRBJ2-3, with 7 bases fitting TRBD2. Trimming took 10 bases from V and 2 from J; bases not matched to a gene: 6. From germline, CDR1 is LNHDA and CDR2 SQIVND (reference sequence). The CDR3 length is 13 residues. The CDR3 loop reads CATGGGDTDTQYF. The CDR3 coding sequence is TGTGCCACCGGTGGGGGGGACACAGATACGCAGTATTTT.

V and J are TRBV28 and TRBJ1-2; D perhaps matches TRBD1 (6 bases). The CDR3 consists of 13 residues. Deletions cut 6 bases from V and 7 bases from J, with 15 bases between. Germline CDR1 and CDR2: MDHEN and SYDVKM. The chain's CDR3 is CASSPTGRVGYTF. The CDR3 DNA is TGTGCCAGCAGCCCTACAGGGAGGGTTGGCTACACCTTC.

The CDR3 region has the DNA TGCAGTGCTAGTAGCGGGAGTAGGCAGGAGACCCAGTACTTC. Translation gives CSASSGSRQETQYF. The chain uses TRBV20-1 and TRBJ2-5; TRBD2 agrees at 9 bases. V was pared by 3 bases and J by 5 bases, with 7 bases of the junction left unmatched. CDR1 and CDR2 from the germline V gene are DFQATT and SNEGSKA (reference sequence). The CDR3 runs to 14 residues.

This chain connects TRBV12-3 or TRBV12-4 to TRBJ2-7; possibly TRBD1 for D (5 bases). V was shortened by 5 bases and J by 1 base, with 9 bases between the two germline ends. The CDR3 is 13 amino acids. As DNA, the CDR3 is TGTGCCAGCAGTCCCCAGGGATCCTACGAGCAGTACTTC. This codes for CASSPQGSYEQYF.

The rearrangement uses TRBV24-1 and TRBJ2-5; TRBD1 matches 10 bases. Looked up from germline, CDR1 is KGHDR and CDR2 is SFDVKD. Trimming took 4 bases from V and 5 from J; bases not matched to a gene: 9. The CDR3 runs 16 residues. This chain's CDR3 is CATSDSGTGDRETQYF. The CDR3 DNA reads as TGTGCCACCAGTGACTCCGGGACAGGGGATCGTGAGACCCAGTACTTC.

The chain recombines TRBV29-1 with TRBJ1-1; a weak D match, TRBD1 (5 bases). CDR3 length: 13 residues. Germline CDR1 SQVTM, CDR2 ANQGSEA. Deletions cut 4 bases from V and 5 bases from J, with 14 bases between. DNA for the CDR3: TGCAGCGTTGGCCAAGGGGAGGGGACTGAAGCTTTCTTT. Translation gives CSVGQGEGTEAFF.

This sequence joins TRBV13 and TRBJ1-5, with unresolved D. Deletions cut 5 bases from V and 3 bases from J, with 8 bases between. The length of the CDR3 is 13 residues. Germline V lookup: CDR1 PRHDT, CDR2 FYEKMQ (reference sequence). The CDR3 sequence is CASSQTPNQPQHF. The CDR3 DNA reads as TGTGCCAGCAGCCAGACACCCAATCAGCCCCAGCATTTT. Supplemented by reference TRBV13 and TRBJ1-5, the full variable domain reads AAGVIQSPRHLIKEKRETATLKCYPIPRHDTVYWYQQGPGQDPQFLISFYEKMQSDKGSIPDRFSAQQFSDYHSELNMSSLELGDSALYFCASSQTPNQPQHFGDGTRLSIL.

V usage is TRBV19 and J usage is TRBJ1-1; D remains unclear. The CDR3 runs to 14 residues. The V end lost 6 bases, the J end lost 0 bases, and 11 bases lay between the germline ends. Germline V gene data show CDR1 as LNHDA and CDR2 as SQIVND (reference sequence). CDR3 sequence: CASREPAMNTEAFF. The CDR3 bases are TGTGCCAGTAGGGAGCCAGCTATGAACACTGAAGCTTTCTTT.

The CDR3, as DNA: TGTGCCAGCAGTTACAGGGACAGATACGAGCAGTACTTC. It codes for CASSYRDRYEQYF. The chain is built from TRBV6-5 and TRBJ2-7; 7 nucleotides align to TRBD1. V gave up 2 bases and J gave up 4 bases; unmatched junction bases: 2. CDR1 is MNHEY and CDR2 is SVGAGI in the germline V gene. The CDR3 is made up of 13 amino acids.

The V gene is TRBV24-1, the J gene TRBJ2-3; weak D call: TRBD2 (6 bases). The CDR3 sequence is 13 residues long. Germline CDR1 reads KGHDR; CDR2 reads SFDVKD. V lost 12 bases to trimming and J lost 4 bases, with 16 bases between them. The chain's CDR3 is CAVAEDPSDTQYF. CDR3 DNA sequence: TGTGCCGTAGCGGAAGACCCGTCAGATACGCAGTATTTT.

CDR3 in amino acids: CASSLRTLGGPTF. CDR3 coding DNA: TGTGCCAGCAGTTTAAGGACCCTCGGGGGTCCAACCTTC. The rearrangement uses TRBV28 and TRBJ1-2; TRBD1 might be the D (5 bases). The CDR3 consists of 13 residues. Germline-derived CDR1 and CDR2 are MDHEN and SYDVKM. V dropped 2 bases and J dropped 14 bases, with 18 bases sitting between them.

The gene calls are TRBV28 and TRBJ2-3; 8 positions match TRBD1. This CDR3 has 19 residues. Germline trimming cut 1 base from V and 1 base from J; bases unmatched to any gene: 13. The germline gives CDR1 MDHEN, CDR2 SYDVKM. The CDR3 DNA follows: TGTGCCAGCAGTTTATATCGGGACAGGCCGATGCAGCGCACAGATACGCAGTATTTT. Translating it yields CASSLYRDRPMQRTDTQYF.

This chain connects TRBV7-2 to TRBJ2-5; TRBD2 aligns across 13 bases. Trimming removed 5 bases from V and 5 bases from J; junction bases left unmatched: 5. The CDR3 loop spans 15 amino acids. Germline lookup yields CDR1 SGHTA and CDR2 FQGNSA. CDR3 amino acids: CASSQGTSGAETQYF. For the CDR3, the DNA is TGTGCCAGCAGCCAGGGGACTAGCGGGGCCGAGACCCAGTACTTC.

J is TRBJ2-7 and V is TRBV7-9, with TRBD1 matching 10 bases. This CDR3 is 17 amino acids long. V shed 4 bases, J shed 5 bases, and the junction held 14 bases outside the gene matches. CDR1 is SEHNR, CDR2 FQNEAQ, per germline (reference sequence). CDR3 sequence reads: CASSSRSGTGVLDEQYF. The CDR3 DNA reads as TGTGCCAGCAGCTCGAGGTCCGGGACAGGGGTTCTCGACGAGCAGTACTTC.

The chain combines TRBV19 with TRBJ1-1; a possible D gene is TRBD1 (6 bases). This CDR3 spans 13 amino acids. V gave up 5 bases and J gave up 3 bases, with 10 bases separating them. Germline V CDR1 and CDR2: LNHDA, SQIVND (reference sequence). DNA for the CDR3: TGTGCCAGTAGTTTGGACAGAGACACTGAAGCTTTCTTT. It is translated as CASSLDRDTEAFF.

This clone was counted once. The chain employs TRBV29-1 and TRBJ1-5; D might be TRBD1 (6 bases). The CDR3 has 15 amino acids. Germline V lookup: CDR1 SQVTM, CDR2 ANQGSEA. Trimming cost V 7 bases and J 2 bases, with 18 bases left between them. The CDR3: CSERGGREGNQPQHF. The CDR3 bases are TGCAGCGAAAGGGGGGGGCGCGAGGGCAATCAGCCCCAGCATTTT.

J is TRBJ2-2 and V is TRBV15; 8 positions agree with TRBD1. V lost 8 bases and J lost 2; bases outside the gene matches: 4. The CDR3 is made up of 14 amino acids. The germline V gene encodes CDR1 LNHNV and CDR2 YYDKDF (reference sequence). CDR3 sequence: CATRGTGNTGELFF. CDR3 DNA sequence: TGTGCCACCCGCGGGACAGGCAACACCGGGGAGCTGTTTTTT. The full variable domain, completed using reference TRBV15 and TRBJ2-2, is DAMVIQNPRYQVTQFGKPVTLSCSQTLNHNVMYWYQQKSSQAPKLLFHYYDKDFNNEADTPDNFQSRRPNTSFCFLDIRSPGLGDTAMYLCATRGTGNTGELFFGEGSRLTVL.

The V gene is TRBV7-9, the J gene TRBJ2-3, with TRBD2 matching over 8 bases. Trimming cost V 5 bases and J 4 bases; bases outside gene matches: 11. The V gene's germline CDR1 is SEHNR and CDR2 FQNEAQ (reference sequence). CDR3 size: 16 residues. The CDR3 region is CASSHLGLDWADTQYF. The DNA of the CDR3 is TGTGCCAGCAGCCACCTGGGACTAGACTGGGCAGATACGCAGTATTTT.